These 25 T cell receptor beta chains originate from one sample sequenced in a study of blood T cell repertoires in COVID-19 (dated by TCRdb to 2020 to 2022). Library preparation employed the immunoSEQ multiplex PCR assay. TCRdb carries this immuneACCESS record with in-frame sequences only. Its versions omit some clonotypes, under half of them owing to an unresolved V gene in the studies checked, with the rest unexplained. The sample table shows some 460,000 clones, and 80% to 90% are seen once. 4.3% of the sample is in the top ten clones. The sequenced sample consisted of peripheral blood. These receptors all stem from a woman aged 25 to 39 with acute or convalescent COVID-19.

The chain carries TRBV3-1 (or the pseudogene TRBV3-2) and TRBJ2-5; maybe TRBD1 (6 bases). Germline V gene data show CDR1 as LGHDT and CDR2 as YNNKEL (reference sequence). The CDR3 totals 14 residues. The V gene lost 1 base and the J gene lost 5 bases, with 11 bases spanning the gap. The CDR3 DNA reads as TGTGCCAGCAGCCAAGCAGGGGTAGCTGAGACCCAGTACTTC. This gives the protein CASSQAGVAETQYF.

The chain links TRBV6-1 to TRBJ2-1, with 10 bases identical to TRBD2. Germline assignment: CDR1 MNHNS and CDR2 SASEGT. CDR3 length: 16 residues. V lost 4 bases and J lost 2; bases outside the gene matches: 5. The CDR3 reads CASSVSLAGTYNEQFF. In DNA form, the CDR3 reads TGTGCCAGCAGTGTGTCACTAGCGGGGACCTACAATGAGCAGTTCTTC.

The chain has TRBV2 and TRBJ2-3, with D tentatively TRBD1 (6 bases). Germline CDR1 SNHLY, CDR2 FYNNEI. Trimming cost V 9 bases and J 2 bases, with 12 bases left between them. The CDR3 totals 13 residues. The CDR3 loop is CARSTGLTDTQYF. CDR3 bases: TGTGCCAGATCGACAGGACTCACAGATACGCAGTATTTT. Complete variable domain (other parts from reference TRBV2 and TRBJ2-3): EPEVTQTPSHQVTQMGQEVILRCVPISNHLYFYWYRQILGQKVEFLVSFYNNEISEKSEIFDDQFSVERPDGSNFTLKIRSTKLEDSAMYFCARSTGLTDTQYFGPGTRLTVL.

The chain is built from TRBV5-1 and TRBJ2-1; 9 nucleotides match TRBD1. This CDR3 has 16 residues. Germline V gene sequence: CDR1 SGHRS, CDR2 YFSETQ. J gave up 7 bases and V 4 bases, and 12 bases lay outside the gene matches. CDR3 nucleotide sequence: TGCGCCAGCAGCCGACGCCCGGGACAGGGTGAGAATGAGCAGTTCTTC. The encoded protein is CASSRRPGQGENEQFF.

The gene calls are TRBV4-1 and TRBJ2-7, with TRBD1 matching over 8 bases. CDR3 length: 19 residues. With V trimmed by 0 bases and J by 3 bases, 16 bases remained unmatched. Germline loops: CDR1 MGHRA, CDR2 YSYEKL. The CDR3 sequence: CASSQETGTGRTLVYEQYF. In nucleotides, the CDR3 is TGCGCCAGCAGCCAAGAAACCGGGACAGGTCGAACTTTGGTCTACGAGCAGTACTTC.

This clone was detected only once. The chain carries TRBV27 and TRBJ1-4; a possible D gene is TRBD1 (6 bases). The CDR3 length is 16 residues. Germline V gene data show CDR1 as MNHEY and CDR2 as SMNVEV (reference sequence). V lost 5 bases to trimming and J lost 1 base, with 14 bases between them. The CDR3 loop is CASSVTGLGTNEKLFF. As DNA, the CDR3 is TGTGCCAGCAGTGTGACAGGTTTGGGAACTAATGAAAAACTGTTTTTT.

This clone was picked up a small number of times. In DNA form, the CDR3 reads TGTGCCAGCAGGGGAACGACAGTTACTGAAGCTTTCTTT. Amino acids: CASRGTTVTEAFF. This chain joins TRBV2 and TRBJ1-1, with a possible D match to TRBD1 (5 bases). V lost 6 bases and J lost 5, with 13 bases in between. The CDR3 runs to 13 residues. From germline, CDR1 is SNHLY and CDR2 FYNNEI.

The V and J genes are TRBV9 and TRBJ2-1, with D perhaps TRBD2 (6 bases). Trimming left V 4 bases short and J 8 bases short, with 13 bases between. CDR3 length: 13 amino acids. CDR1 SGDLS and CDR2 YYNGEE come from the germline V gene. The CDR3: CASSPGVIYEQFF. CDR3 bases: TGTGCCAGCAGCCCGGGGGTTATATATGAGCAGTTCTTC. The full variable domain, completed using reference TRBV9 and TRBJ2-1, is DSGVTQTPKHLITATGQRVTLRCSPRSGDLSVYWYQQSLDQGLQFLIQYYNGEERAKGNILERFSAQQFPDLHSELNLSSLELGDSALYFCASSPGVIYEQFFGPGTRLTVL.

The V call is TRBV27, the J call TRBJ1-2, with D possibly TRBD1 on 6 matching bases. V lost 3 bases to trimming and J lost 4 bases, with 15 bases between them. The CDR3 is made up of 15 amino acids. Germline V gene data show CDR1 as MNHEY and CDR2 as SMNVEV (reference sequence). CDR3 loop: CASSFAYRDPYGYTF. The DNA of the CDR3 is TGTGCCAGCAGTTTCGCGTACAGGGACCCCTATGGCTACACCTTC.

The chain joins TRBV30 to TRBJ1-6; 7 bases agree with TRBD1. The germline gives CDR1 GTSNPN, CDR2 SVGIG (reference sequence). The V segment lost 5 bases and the J segment 7 bases; nucleotides outside the gene matches: 11. The CDR3 runs to 15 residues. The CDR3 DNA reads TGTGCCTGGGCTATATCTGGGACAGCAAATTCACCCCTCCACTTT. Amino acid sequence: CAWAISGTANSPLHF.

This sequence joins TRBV4-1 and TRBJ2-2; tentative D call: TRBD1 (7 bases). CDR1 is MGHRA, CDR2 YSYEKL, per germline. V lost 1 base and J 1 base, leaving 22 bases between the germline ends. The CDR3 has 20 residues. The CDR3 sequence: CASSQARGGTVLLNTGELFF. For the CDR3, the DNA is TGCGCCAGCAGCCAAGCCAGAGGGGGGACAGTTCTTTTGAACACCGGGGAGCTGTTTTTT.

The genes are TRBV4-2 and TRBJ2-3; D is perhaps TRBD2 (6 bases). This CDR3 spans 14 amino acids. The V and J ends lost 1 base and 1 base respectively, with 6 bases between them. The germline V gene encodes CDR1 LGHNA and CDR2 YNFKEQ. This CDR3 is CASSQASGTDTQYF. CDR3 in DNA: TGTGCCAGCAGCCAAGCTAGCGGCACAGATACGCAGTATTTT.

The chain has TRBV5-6 and TRBJ1-3; perhaps TRBD1 as D (5 bases). V shed 0 bases and J shed 7 bases, with 11 bases lying between them. This CDR3 is 14 amino acids long. Germline V CDR1 and CDR2: SGHDT, YYEEEE. The CDR3 region has the DNA TGTGCCAGCAGCTTGGCAGGGCTCGGGAACACCATATATTTT. Protein product: CASSLAGLGNTIYF.

The chain joins TRBV5-8 to TRBJ2-7; TRBD1 might be the D (5 bases). Per germline, CDR1 SGHTS and CDR2 YDEGEE. V lost 4 bases and J lost 0, with 11 bases in between. This CDR3 contains 14 residues. In DNA form, the CDR3 reads TGTGCCAGCAGCCCGGACACGGCCTCCTACGAGCAGTACTTC. Residues: CASSPDTASYEQYF.

This chain connects TRBV6-5 to TRBJ1-1, with 8 bases identical to TRBD1. The V gene's germline CDR1 is MNHEY and CDR2 SVGAGI. The CDR3 has 14 amino acids. V trimming: 10 bases; J trimming: 1 base; junction bases outside the gene matches: 8. The CDR3 DNA follows: TGTGCCACCGACGCCGGACAGGGGAACACTGAAGCTTTCTTT. It is translated as CATDAGQGNTEAFF.

The chain couples TRBV4-1 to TRBJ1-2, with 7 bases fitting TRBD1. Germline V lookup: CDR1 MGHRA, CDR2 YSYEKL. The CDR3 covers 13 residues. The ends lost 2 bases at V and 6 bases at J; junction bases unmatched: 3. The CDR3 protein is CASSQLTGNGYTF. CDR3 sequence (DNA): TGCGCCAGCAGCCAACTGACAGGGAATGGCTACACCTTC.

This clone was seen a handful of times. The rearrangement links TRBV6-5 to TRBJ1-3; D ambiguous. CDR1 MNHEY and CDR2 SVGAGI come from the germline V gene. V lost 6 bases to trimming and J lost 0 bases, with 9 bases between them. This CDR3 region has 14 residues. Here the CDR3 reads CASSSGYSGNTIYF. CDR3 in DNA: TGTGCCAGCAGCTCAGGTTACTCTGGAAACACCATATATTTT.

The V call is TRBV24-1, the J call TRBJ2-1, with D perhaps matching TRBD2 (5 bases). V was pared by 3 bases and J by 9 bases, with 17 bases between. This CDR3 region has 15 residues. CDR1 and CDR2 (germline): KGHDR, SFDVKD. This CDR3 is CATSDRGLEIGEQFF. CDR3 sequence (DNA): TGTGCCACCAGTGATAGAGGGCTGGAGATCGGTGAGCAGTTCTTC.

The CDR3 DNA follows: TGTGCCAGAAGCTGGCTACAGGGACCCCTCCACTTT. Its translation: CARSWLQGPLHF. This rearrangement joins TRBV5-3 to TRBJ1-6; D may be TRBD1 (6 bases). TRBV5-3 is placed among ORFs of uncertain function. The V gene lost 3 bases and the J gene lost 12 bases, with 10 bases spanning the gap. The CDR3 contains 12 residues.

The chain employs TRBV30 and TRBJ2-7; D might be TRBD2 (6 bases). Germline CDR1 and CDR2: GTSNPN and SVGIG (reference sequence). Trimming removed 0 bases at V and 7 bases at J, with 10 bases between. There are 12 residues in the CDR3. The chain's CDR3 is CAWSVRGWEQYF. In nucleotides, the CDR3 is TGTGCCTGGAGTGTACGGGGGTGGGAGCAGTACTTC.

This clone has more than one count but fewer than ten. The junction departs from germline at one end; a sequencing error may be responsible. The chain carries TRBV20-1 and TRBJ1-6; no definite D call. The CDR3 extends over 11 amino acids. The germline gives CDR1 DFQATT, CDR2 SNEGSKA (reference sequence). The CDR3 DNA is TGCAGTGCTAGTTCCCATTCATCCCTCCACTTT. This encodes CSASSHSSLHF.

This chain joins TRBV3-1 (or the pseudogene TRBV3-2) and TRBJ2-7; D not resolved. Germline lookup yields CDR1 LGHDT and CDR2 YNNKEL (reference sequence). The CDR3 covers 15 residues. The V end was cut by 0 bases, the J end by 0 bases, with 9 bases between. CDR3 residues: CASSQDLSSSYEQYF. In DNA, the CDR3 is TGTGCCAGCAGCCAAGATCTCTCCAGCTCCTACGAGCAGTACTTC.

The chain combines TRBV29-1 with TRBJ2-3, with 8 bases lining up with TRBD2. The CDR3 covers 12 residues. Germline values: CDR1 SQVTM, CDR2 ANQGSEA. Trimming removed 6 bases from V and 5 bases from J; junction bases left unmatched: 4. The CDR3 here is CSVPAGGDTQYF. In DNA form, the CDR3 reads TGCAGCGTGCCGGCGGGGGGAGATACGCAGTATTTT.

This chain joins TRBV11-3 and TRBJ2-1; 10 nucleotides align to TRBD2. This CDR3 contains 15 residues. Germline V gives CDR1 SGHNT, CDR2 YENEEA. After removal of 5 bases from V and 4 bases from J, the junction contained 5 bases not matched to a gene. The CDR3 protein is CASSHERGGYNEQFF. The CDR3 nucleotides read TGTGCCAGCAGCCACGAGCGGGGGGGGTACAATGAGCAGTTCTTC. Full variable domain (remainder filled in from reference TRBV11-3 and TRBJ2-1): EAGVVQSPRYKIIEKKQPVAFWCNPISGHNTLYWYLQNLGQGPELLIRYENEEAVDDSQLPKDRFSAERLKGVDSTLKIQPAELGDSAVYLCASSHERGGYNEQFFGPGTRLTVL.

The chain joins TRBV20-1 to TRBJ1-1, with a possible D match to TRBD1 (6 bases). The CDR3 is 16 residues long. Germline assignment: CDR1 DFQATT and CDR2 SNEGSKA (reference sequence). V gave up 3 bases and J gave up 0 bases, with 17 bases separating them. The CDR3 DNA follows: TGCAGTGCTAGTGTAACAGGGCGTTCTATGAACACTGAAGCTTTCTTT. Translation gives CSASVTGRSMNTEAFF.